The 17 T cell receptor beta chains in this list originate from one sample, sequenced in a study of PD-1 blockade in classical Hodgkin lymphoma. The table came from immunoSEQ multiplex PCR; TCRdb's copy has only in-frame clones and leaves some out. The table includes about 30,000 clones, around 70% detected once. Every single patient, without exception, relapsed after autologous stem cell transplantation, and brentuximab vedotin exposure varied. The specimen comprised peripheral blood mononuclear cells (PBMCs), sampled before the second cycle of nivolumab. These receptors came from a human donor with classical Hodgkin lymphoma.

V gene TRBV13 combines with J gene TRBJ2-2, with D possibly being TRBD2 (6 bases). The CDR3 length is 16 residues. V was clipped by 2 bases and J by 1 base, with 11 bases between them. CDR1 PRHDT and CDR2 FYEKMQ come from the germline V gene (reference sequence). The CDR3 region is CASSLLGGRNTGELFF. The CDR3 nucleotides read TGTGCCAGCAGCTTACTCGGGGGACGGAACACCGGGGAGCTGTTTTTT.

This clone turned up a few times. The chain joins TRBV2 to TRBJ1-6, with 10 positions matching TRBD1. V shed 7 bases, J shed 9 bases, and the junction held 6 bases outside the gene matches. Per the germline V gene, CDR1 is SNHLY and CDR2 is FYNNEI. The CDR3 totals 14 residues. CDR3 sequence reads: CASTLDRGGSPLHF. CDR3 bases: TGTGCCAGCACCCTGGACAGGGGGGGTTCACCCCTCCACTTT.

The rearrangement links TRBV6-5 to TRBJ2-1, with D tentatively TRBD2 (6 bases). This CDR3 has 11 amino acids. Trimming stripped 5 bases from V and 8 bases from J, with 7 bases between. Per germline, CDR1 MNHEY and CDR2 SVGAGI. The DNA for the CDR3 is TGTGCCAGCAGTAGCGGGTATGAGCAGTTCTTC. This sequence encodes CASSSGYEQFF.

V and J are TRBV4-1 and TRBJ1-4; no definite D call. Trimming cost V 1 base and J 0 bases, with 12 bases left between them. Looked up from germline, CDR1 is MGHRA and CDR2 is YSYEKL. The length of the CDR3 is 17 residues. CDR3 nucleotides: TGCGCCAGCAGCCAAGTTTGGCCTCTTGCAACTAATGAAAAACTGTTTTTT. It is translated as CASSQVWPLATNEKLFF.

There are a few counts of this clone. The CDR3 loop reads CASKSAGGYTF. The CDR3 nucleotides are TGTGCCAGCAAGAGCGCGGGTGGCTACACCTTC. The chain is built from TRBV6-1 and TRBJ1-2; no clear D gene. This CDR3 spans 11 amino acids. The germline V and J ends were trimmed by 7 bases and 7 bases, with 10 bases remaining between them. Germline assignment: CDR1 MNHNS and CDR2 SASEGT.

This clone was seen once. The rearrangement uses TRBV7-6 and TRBJ2-1, with TRBD1 identical over 7 bases. The CDR3 length is 14 residues. The V gene's germline CDR1 is SGHVS and CDR2 FNYEAQ. After removal of 5 bases from V and 6 bases from J, the junction contained 7 bases not matched to a gene. CDR3 sequence reads: CASSPHGDSNEQFF. CDR3 nucleotide sequence: TGTGCCAGCAGCCCACATGGGGACAGCAATGAGCAGTTCTTC. Full variable domain (remainder filled in from reference TRBV7-6 and TRBJ2-1): GAGVSQSPRYKVTKRGQDVALRCDPISGHVSLYWYRQALGQGPEFLTYFNYEAQQDKSGLPNDRFSAERPEGSISTLTIQRTEQRDSAMYRCASSPHGDSNEQFFGPGTRLTVL.

The chain uses TRBV28 and TRBJ2-1; 9 bases are shared with TRBD2. The CDR3 has 15 amino acids. Germline CDR1 MDHEN, CDR2 SYDVKM. V was clipped by 3 bases and J by 4 bases; unmatched bases: 4. The CDR3 loop reads CASSLIAGVYNEQFF. DNA of the CDR3: TGTGCCAGCAGTTTGATAGCGGGGGTATACAATGAGCAGTTCTTC.

The chain recombines TRBV5-1 with TRBJ1-4; 10 bases line up with TRBD1. The length of the CDR3 is 16 residues. The V segment lost 2 bases and the J segment 6 bases; nucleotides outside the gene matches: 7. Per germline, CDR1 SGHRS and CDR2 YFSETQ. CDR3 loop: CASSFRDRGYDEKLFF. CDR3 DNA: TGCGCCAGCAGCTTCCGGGACAGGGGATATGATGAAAAACTGTTTTTT.

The rearrangement links TRBV7-9 to TRBJ2-7, with D possibly being TRBD2 (6 bases). Germline V gene lookup returns CDR1 SEHNR and CDR2 FQNEAQ (reference sequence). Trimming removed 1 base at V and 3 bases at J, with 10 bases between. This CDR3 region has 14 residues. The CDR3: CASSLGGELYEQYF. The CDR3 DNA follows: TGTGCCAGCAGCTTAGGGGGGGAACTCTACGAGCAGTACTTC.

This rearrangement joins TRBV6-5 to TRBJ2-1; perhaps D is TRBD1 or TRBD2 (6 bases each). Germline V lookup: CDR1 MNHEY, CDR2 SVGAGI. V shed 7 bases and J shed 6 bases, with 19 bases lying between them. This CDR3 has 15 residues. The CDR3 here is CASTFDRGRGNEQFF. CDR3 nucleotides: TGTGCCAGCACCTTTGATCGGGGGCGAGGCAATGAGCAGTTCTTC.

Comment on this clone: A much larger clone sits a single nucleotide away, making a read error possible. The chain is built from TRBV6-5 and TRBJ1-1; a possible D gene is TRBD1 (5 bases). Germline values: CDR1 MNHEY, CDR2 SVGAGI. This CDR3 is built from 14 residues. The V end lost 4 bases, the J end lost 4 bases, and 13 bases lay between the germline ends. CDR3 coding DNA: TGTGCCAGCAGTTTAGAGCAGGGAAGCACTGAAGCTTTCTTT. Its translation: CASSLEQGSTEAFF.

The gene calls are TRBV6-5 and TRBJ1-1, with TRBD1 matching 7 bases. V was clipped by 5 bases and J by 0 bases; unmatched bases: 6. The CDR3 covers 15 residues. Germline V gene sequence: CDR1 MNHEY, CDR2 SVGAGI. The chain's CDR3 is CASSPPGQMNTEAFF. In nucleotides, the CDR3 is TGTGCCAGCAGTCCTCCGGGACAGATGAACACTGAAGCTTTCTTT.

The V and J genes are TRBV4-3 and TRBJ1-2, with D possibly TRBD1 on 6 matching bases. There are 15 residues in the CDR3. Germline loops: CDR1 LGHNA, CDR2 YSLEER. The V gene lost 0 bases and the J gene lost 8 bases, with 16 bases spanning the gap. The CDR3 is CASSQEDSSAGGYTF. CDR3 nucleotide sequence: TGCGCCAGCAGCCAAGAGGACAGCTCGGCGGGGGGCTACACCTTC.

The CDR3 sequence is CASSRGLGAGNTIYF. DNA of the CDR3: TGTGCCAGCAGCCGCGGGCTCGGGGCTGGAAACACCATATATTTT. The V call is TRBV7-2, the J call TRBJ1-3; D gene ambiguous. CDR1 SGHTA and CDR2 FQGNSA come from the germline V gene. The CDR3 totals 15 residues. Between the trimmed V and J ends, which lost 5 bases and 2 bases, there was a span of 13 bases.

The rearrangement links TRBV11-2 to TRBJ1-4, with no clear D. V was cut by 1 base and J by 4 bases, with 10 bases left in between. CDR3 size: 15 residues. Germline V gives CDR1 SGHAT, CDR2 FQNNGV. As DNA, the CDR3 is TGTGCCAGCAGCTTAGGGGGAGGAGATAATGAAAAACTGTTTTTT. Translation: CASSLGGGDNEKLFF.

The chain uses TRBV6-1 and TRBJ2-7; D perhaps matches TRBD1 (6 bases). The germline CDR1 and CDR2 sequences are MNHNS and SASEGT. The V end was cut by 2 bases, the J end by 3 bases, with 17 bases between. The CDR3 consists of 16 residues. For the CDR3, the DNA is TGTGCCAGCAGTGAATTTTTTGGACAGTCTGACTACGAGCAGTACTTC. Amino acids: CASSEFFGQSDYEQYF.

V and J are TRBV27 and TRBJ1-3; no definite D call. CDR1 MNHEY and CDR2 SMNVEV come from the germline V gene (reference sequence). CDR3 length: 14 amino acids. V lost 3 bases, J lost 1 base, and 7 bases lay in between. The CDR3 sequence: CASSLIGSGNTIYF. The CDR3 nucleotides are TGTGCCAGCAGTTTGATTGGTTCTGGAAACACCATATATTTT.